This T cell receptor beta chain was identified during a study of blood T cell repertoires in COVID-19. Recovered status in Cohort 3 required two negative PCRs, clearance, or symptom resolution. Using immunoSEQ multiplex PCR, the repertoire was profiled, and TCRdb retains in-frame clones only, with some absent. Among some 310,000 clones listed, 89% were seen once. The junction had 6 bases not matched to a gene; V was cut back by 4 bases and J by 6 bases. Germline V CDR1 and CDR2: SGHNT, YYREEE (reference sequence). The CDR3 is made up of 15 amino acids. Material: PBMCs or T cells enriched from blood (not recorded which). The receptor comes from a woman in her twenties or thirties who had recovered from COVID-19. This chain connects TRBV5-4 to TRBJ2-1; 11 bases line up with TRBD2. The DNA of the CDR3 is TGTGCCAGCAGCGCGACTAGCGGGACCGCCAATGAGCAGTTCTTC. The encoded protein is CASSATSGTANEQFF.